These 16 T cell receptor beta chains were sequenced from one sample in a study of identical twins. MiXCR was run by TCRdb on the 5' RACE reads, yielding one entry per CDR3 protein. The repertoire holds about 890,000 distinct CDR3 sequences, 9% to 15% seen once, with 1.5% to 2% in the top ten. The data also belong to a second study, concerning yellow fever vaccine responses in identical twins.

Sample: PBMCs. The receptors derive from a woman aged 18-29 years in good health.

A few counts support this clonotype. CDR3 region: CASSLRGLAGGLVGSYNEQFF. CDR3 nucleotide sequence: TGTGCCAGCAGCTTAAGGGGACTAGCGGGAGGCCTCGTGGGCTCCTACAATGAGCAGTTCTTC. The chain combines TRBV7-3 with TRBJ2-1; 15 bases align to TRBD2. Germline V gene lookup returns CDR1 SGHTA and CDR2 FQGTGA. This CDR3 is built from 21 residues. The ends lost 1 base at V and 0 bases at J; junction bases unmatched: 10.

This clonotype was seen ten or more times. This chain connects TRBV6-5 to TRBJ2-5; D remains ambiguous. Germline V gives CDR1 MNHEY, CDR2 SVGAGI. The CDR3 length is 11 residues. The germline V and J ends were trimmed by 6 bases and 5 bases, with 7 bases remaining between them. The CDR3 here is CASRSWETQYF. The CDR3 nucleotides are TGTGCCAGCAGGTCATGGGAGACCCAGTACTTC.

This chain links TRBV20-1 with TRBJ2-3, with TRBD2 matching 9 bases. The CDR3 has 13 residues. The J segment lost 8 bases and the V segment lost 4 bases, leaving 7 bases of the junction unmatched. CDR1 and CDR2 (germline): DFQATT, SNEGSKA (reference sequence). The CDR3 sequence is CSAMREGAATQYF. The CDR3 DNA sequence: TGCAGTGCTATGCGGGAGGGTGCCGCTACGCAGTATTTT.

The table lists this clonotype with a few counts. The J gene is TRBJ2-6, the V gene TRBV29-1; possibly TRBD2 for D (5 bases). V was cut by 4 bases and J by 0 bases, with 10 bases left in between. The CDR3 contains 15 residues. CDR1 is SQVTM, CDR2 ANQGSEA, per germline. The CDR3 DNA reads TGCAGCGTTGGGCTAGGAGGCTCTGGGGCCAACGTCCTGACTTTC. It encodes CSVGLGGSGANVLTF.

This clonotype was recorded at least ten times. The chain is built from TRBV6-5 and TRBJ2-1; 9 positions agree with TRBD1. This CDR3 has 15 residues. Trimming took 4 bases from V and 7 from J; bases not matched to a gene: 8. Germline CDR1 MNHEY, CDR2 SVGAGI. The CDR3 coding sequence is TGTGCCAGCAGTTTGAGTGGACAGGGGAAAAATGAGCAGTTCTTC. It codes for CASSLSGQGKNEQFF.

This chain joins TRBV4-1 and TRBJ2-7; D assignment may be TRBD1 or TRBD2 (6 bases each). Trimming cost V 4 bases and J 6 bases, with 22 bases left between them. In germline, CDR1 is MGHRA, CDR2 YSYEKL. The CDR3 totals 16 residues. The CDR3 DNA reads as TGCGCCAGCAGCCCGGTTCGGGGGCAAACCCATGCCGAGCAGTACTTC. Protein product: CASSPVRGQTHAEQYF.

The chain recombines TRBV12-3 or TRBV12-4 with TRBJ1-2; TRBD1 matches at 9 bases. The CDR3 extends over 13 amino acids. With V trimmed by 10 bases and J by 6 bases, 9 bases remained unmatched. CDR3 in DNA: TGTGCCACCCAAGAGACAGGGGGGAATGGCTACACCTTC. Amino acids: CATQETGGNGYTF.

This clonotype was picked up a small number of times. The gene calls are TRBV7-9 and TRBJ2-7, with a weak D call TRBD2 (5 bases). The V end was cut by 4 bases, the J end by 5 bases, with 21 bases between. The germline V gene has CDR1 SEHNR and CDR2 FQNEAQ (reference sequence). This CDR3 has 16 amino acids. CDR3 loop: CASSSGTRGRSDEQYF. In DNA, the CDR3 is TGTGCCAGCAGCTCCGGTACCCGGGGAAGGTCCGACGAGCAGTACTTC.

Only a few counts were recorded for this clonotype. The chain has TRBV12-3 or TRBV12-4 and TRBJ2-2; D assignment may be TRBD1 or TRBD2 (5 bases each). The germline V and J ends were trimmed by 5 bases and 5 bases, with 18 bases remaining between them. The CDR3 is 16 residues long. CDR3 DNA: TGTGCCAGCAGTAAAAGACTGAGGGGTGATACCGGGGAGCTGTTTTTT. Translation gives CASSKRLRGDTGELFF.

Only a few counts were recorded for this clonotype. The chain is built from TRBV5-1 and TRBJ1-1; D call uncertain. CDR1 and CDR2 (germline): SGHRS, YFSETQ. There are 15 residues in the CDR3. Trimming removed 2 bases from V and 2 bases from J, with 13 bases in between. The DNA of the CDR3 is TGCGCCAGCAGCTTCGGACGTAGCGAAAACACTGAAGCTTTCTTT. Translated: CASSFGRSENTEAFF.

In this sample, this clonotype turned up a few times. The chain is built from TRBV5-6 and TRBJ1-2; TRBD1 matches 9 bases. The CDR3 sequence is 15 residues long. The ends lost 0 bases at V and 10 bases at J; junction bases unmatched: 10. The germline CDR1 and CDR2 sequences are SGHDT and YYEEEE. DNA of the CDR3: TGTGCCAGCAGCTTGGGGACAGGGGCCCTCGGTCCCTACACCTTC. It specifies CASSLGTGALGPYTF.

In its sample, this clonotype was seen a few times. The rearrangement links TRBV4-1 to TRBJ2-1, with D maybe TRBD1 (5 bases). There are 14 residues in the CDR3. CDR1 MGHRA and CDR2 YSYEKL come from the germline V gene. The V end was cut by 3 bases, the J end by 6 bases, with 12 bases between. The CDR3 here is CASSQVPGINEQFF. CDR3 nucleotides: TGCGCCAGCAGCCAGGTACCAGGGATCAATGAGCAGTTCTTC.

This clonotype was found a few times. This chain connects TRBV12-5 to TRBJ1-2, with D hard to call. The CDR3 totals 10 residues. Germline V CDR1 and CDR2: LGHNT, FRNRAP. The germline V and J ends were trimmed by 6 bases and 8 bases, with 7 bases remaining between them. The CDR3 DNA sequence: TGTGCTAGTGGAATAGTGGGCTACACCTTC. Encoded protein: CASGIVGYTF.

A few counts support this clonotype. The V and J genes are TRBV7-2 and TRBJ2-1, with D tentatively TRBD1 (6 bases). The germline gives CDR1 SGHTA, CDR2 FQGNSA. V shed 2 bases and J shed 10 bases, with 18 bases lying between them. The CDR3 sequence is 15 residues long. CDR3 residues: CASSLYTGLGGEQFF. The CDR3, as DNA: TGTGCCAGCAGCTTATATACAGGGTTGGGTGGGGAGCAGTTCTTC.

As to this clonotype: Being one base from a much bigger clone, this may be a read error. The rearrangement uses TRBV24-1 and TRBJ2-3; 12 bases agree with TRBD2. This CDR3 is 15 amino acids long. Germline CDR1 and CDR2: KGHDR and SFDVKD. V trimming: 10 bases; J trimming: 2 bases; junction bases outside the gene matches: 6. The CDR3: CATTGLAGSTDTQYF. DNA for the CDR3: TGTGCCACTACTGGACTAGCGGGATCCACAGATACGCAGTATTTT.

A few counts support this clonotype. V is TRBV4-2 and J is TRBJ1-1, with a tentative D call TRBD1 (6 bases). Germline V gene data show CDR1 as LGHNA and CDR2 as YNFKEQ. V shed 3 bases and J shed 8 bases, with 13 bases lying between them. This CDR3 spans 13 amino acids. The CDR3 DNA follows: TGTGCCAGCAGCCATATCGAAGACAGGGAAGCTTTCTTT. Encoded protein: CASSHIEDREAFF.